Listed here are 24 T cell receptor beta chains from one sample, sequenced in a study of blood T cell repertoires in COVID-19. Using immunoSEQ multiplex PCR, the repertoire was profiled, and TCRdb retains in-frame clones only, with some absent. The table shows roughly 220,000 clones, with around three quarters occurring only once. The sample was peripheral blood. These receptor sequences come from a woman in her seventies with acute or convalescent COVID-19.

The genes are TRBV9 and TRBJ1-2; no clear D gene. The V and J ends lost 3 bases and 5 bases respectively, with 14 bases between them. CDR1 and CDR2 from the germline V gene are SGDLS and YYNGEE. The CDR3 is 14 amino acids. CDR3 DNA: TGTGCCAGCAGCGGCGTTGGGCACCTTTATGGCTACACCTTC. Amino acid sequence: CASSGVGHLYGYTF.

The V gene is TRBV30, the J gene TRBJ1-5; perhaps TRBD1 as D (5 bases). CDR3 length: 16 amino acids. Per the germline V gene, CDR1 is GTSNPN and CDR2 is SVGIG (reference sequence). V was shortened by 0 bases and J by 0 bases, with 12 bases between the two germline ends. CDR3 sequence (DNA): TGTGCCTGGAGTGTGAGGCAGGGAGGTAGCAATCAGCCCCAGCATTTT. It encodes CAWSVRQGGSNQPQHF.

This rearrangement joins TRBV5-6 to TRBJ1-5; a possible D gene is TRBD1 (5 bases). Trimming pared 3 bases from V and 5 bases from J, leaving 6 bases between. The germline V gene encodes CDR1 SGHDT and CDR2 YYEEEE. The CDR3 is made up of 12 amino acids. The CDR3 region has the DNA TGTGCCAGCAGCTCGGGGGATCAGCCCCAGCATTTT. Protein: CASSSGDQPQHF.

The genes are TRBV2 and TRBJ2-1; 9 bases map to TRBD2. The CDR3 consists of 13 residues. V gave up 6 bases and J gave up 10 bases; unmatched junction bases: 7. CDR1 and CDR2 from the germline V gene are SNHLY and FYNNEI. The CDR3 is CASRSDAGGEQFF. The CDR3 DNA reads as TGTGCCAGCAGATCGGACGCGGGAGGGGAGCAGTTCTTC.

The V gene is TRBV5-1, the J gene TRBJ2-2; no clear D. CDR3 length: 15 residues. In germline, CDR1 is SGHRS, CDR2 YFSETQ. Trimming took 3 bases from V and 1 from J, leaving 10 bases between them. In DNA, the CDR3 is TGCGCCAGCAGCTCACAGACCCTGAACACCGGGGAGCTGTTTTTT. Its protein is CASSSQTLNTGELFF.

The chain links TRBV9 to TRBJ2-2; D is possibly TRBD1 (6 bases). Germline V gene lookup returns CDR1 SGDLS and CDR2 YYNGEE. The CDR3 contains 14 residues. Trimming took 4 bases from V and 6 from J, leaving 13 bases between them. CDR3 sequence (DNA): TGTGCCAGCAGCCCATTCGACAGGCCCGGGGAGCTGTTTTTT. Translated: CASSPFDRPGELFF.

The chain is built from TRBV7-9 and TRBJ1-4; possible D gene TRBD1, 5 bases. This CDR3 is 17 amino acids long. The V and J ends lost 2 bases and 5 bases respectively, with 18 bases between them. Germline lookup yields CDR1 SEHNR and CDR2 FQNEAQ (reference sequence). CDR3 sequence reads: CASSLYVRQNMNEKLFF. DNA of the CDR3: TGTGCCAGCAGCTTATACGTTCGACAGAATATGAATGAAAAACTGTTTTTT.

The gene calls are TRBV9 and TRBJ2-3, with D perhaps TRBD2 (6 bases). Per the germline V gene, CDR1 is SGDLS and CDR2 is YYNGEE. With 0 bases removed from V and 1 base from J, the gap between germline ends came to 6 bases. This CDR3 has 14 residues. The CDR3 spells CASSVVAGTDTQYF. CDR3 DNA: TGTGCCAGCAGCGTAGTAGCGGGCACAGATACGCAGTATTTT.

The chain couples TRBV3-1 (or the pseudogene TRBV3-2) to TRBJ2-1; 8 bases match TRBD2. The CDR3 totals 15 residues. With V trimmed by 4 bases and J by 6 bases, 8 bases remained unmatched. Germline V lookup: CDR1 LGHDT, CDR2 YNNKEL (reference sequence). In nucleotides, the CDR3 is TGTGCCAGCAGCCCGAGCGGGAGAATGGGCAATGAGCAGTTCTTC. It translates to CASSPSGRMGNEQFF.

V and J are TRBV18 and TRBJ2-1, with TRBD2 matching 8 bases. The CDR3 is made up of 14 amino acids. The V and J ends lost 4 bases and 3 bases, in that order; junction bases with no gene match: 2. Germline V CDR1 and CDR2: KGHSH, LQKENI. The CDR3 reads CASSLAGSYNEQFF. The CDR3 DNA follows: TGTGCCAGCTCACTAGCGGGGAGCTACAATGAGCAGTTCTTC.

The V call is TRBV21-1, the J call TRBJ2-5; whether TRBD1, the table's D call, matches the DNA was not checked. TRBV21-1 is tagged as a pseudogene. This CDR3 contains 14 residues. CDR3: CASSITGLAETQYF. The CDR3 nucleotides read TGTGCCAGCAGCATTACAGGCTTAGCAGAGACCCAGTACTTC.

The chain uses TRBV10-3 and TRBJ2-1, with D perhaps TRBD2 (6 bases). Germline V lookup: CDR1 ENHRY, CDR2 SYGVKD. Trimming took 3 bases from V and 8 from J, leaving 20 bases between them. CDR3 length: 16 amino acids. CDR3 DNA: TGTGCCATCAGTGACCCGGACTATATGCCTTTGGATGAGCAGTTCTTC. Protein product: CAISDPDYMPLDEQFF.

This clone was found once. The chain combines TRBV25-1 with TRBJ1-2; weak D call: TRBD1 (5 bases). The CDR3 spans 13 residues. The V end was cut by 0 bases, the J end by 7 bases, with 9 bases between. CDR1 MGHDK and CDR2 SYGVNS come from the germline V gene. CDR3 in amino acids: CASSEYRDSGYTF. CDR3 DNA: TGTGCCAGCAGTGAATACAGGGATTCTGGCTACACCTTC.

The CDR3 DNA is TGTGCCACCAGTGAAGTGACTGGACAGGGTCGGGGCTACACCTTC. Translation gives CATSEVTGQGRGYTF. The V gene is TRBV24-1, the J gene TRBJ1-2, with TRBD1 matching over 8 bases. CDR3 size: 15 residues. Unmatched junction bases numbered 11, after V lost 4 bases and J lost 8 bases. The germline V gene encodes CDR1 KGHDR and CDR2 SFDVKD.

The rearrangement links TRBV5-4 to TRBJ2-5, with D perhaps TRBD2 (6 bases). Germline CDR1 is SGHNT and CDR2 is YYREEE (reference sequence). The CDR3 covers 14 residues. Trimming stripped 4 bases from V and 2 bases from J, with 12 bases between. CDR3 bases: TGTGCCAGCAGCCCAGGGACTTCACAAGAGACCCAGTACTTC. Translating gives CASSPGTSQETQYF.

The genes are TRBV3-1 (or the pseudogene TRBV3-2) and TRBJ1-3, with D unclear. V was clipped by 0 bases and J by 0 bases, with 9 bases between them. Germline CDR1 LGHDT, CDR2 YNNKEL (reference sequence). CDR3 length equals 16 residues. CDR3: CASSQEQLRSGNTIYF. CDR3 nucleotides: TGTGCCAGCAGCCAAGAACAGCTCCGCTCTGGAAACACCATATATTTT.

This clone has only a few counts. The chain links TRBV27 to TRBJ1-6; TRBD1 might be the D (6 bases). This CDR3 has 13 residues. Germline V gives CDR1 MNHEY, CDR2 SMNVEV (reference sequence). V lost 2 bases and J 14 bases, leaving 13 bases between the germline ends. This CDR3 reads CASSLTQGFTLHF. CDR3 coding DNA: TGTGCCAGCAGTTTAACACAGGGATTTACCCTCCACTTT.

This clone was recorded once. This chain links TRBV7-2 with TRBJ1-2; D might be TRBD1 (6 bases). Germline CDR1 and CDR2: SGHTA and FQGNSA. This CDR3 comprises 15 residues. The ends were cut back, 3 bases at V and 7 bases at J, with 18 bases in the middle. In nucleotides, the CDR3 is TGTGCCAGCAGCTTGGGGTGGCAGGGGATGCGTGGCTACACCTTC. It specifies CASSLGWQGMRGYTF.

The V call is TRBV7-8, the J call TRBJ2-7, with 9 bases that match TRBD1. Germline-derived CDR1 and CDR2 are SGHVS and FQNEAQ. The CDR3 runs 16 residues. V shed 2 bases and J 3 bases; nucleotides not matched to a gene: 8. In nucleotides, the CDR3 is TGTGCCAGCAGCTTACACTTCCCGGGACAGGGCTACGAGCAGTACTTC. This codes for CASSLHFPGQGYEQYF.

The CDR3 DNA follows: TGCGCCAGCAGTTCGGGACAGGGGTGGGCTCGGGAGCTGTTTTTT. It codes for CASSSGQGWARELFF. The chain uses TRBV5-1 and TRBJ2-2; the match to TRBD1 covers 10 bases. This CDR3 is 15 amino acids long. Unmatched junction bases numbered 10, after V lost 5 bases and J lost 9 bases. Germline CDR1 reads SGHRS; CDR2 reads YFSETQ.

V gene TRBV28 combines with J gene TRBJ1-3; TRBD1 aligns across 12 bases. The CDR3 consists of 19 residues. CDR1 is MDHEN and CDR2 is SYDVKM in the germline V gene. Trimming cost V 2 bases and J 2 bases; bases outside gene matches: 10. The CDR3 protein is CASSLVLGGQGAAGNTIYF. In DNA, the CDR3 is TGTGCCAGCAGTTTAGTTTTGGGGGGACAGGGGGCGGCTGGAAACACCATATATTTT. Full variable domain (remainder filled in from reference TRBV28 and TRBJ1-3): DVKVTQSSRYLVKRTGEKVFLECVQDMDHENMFWYRQDPGLGLRLIYFSYDVKMKEKGDIPEGYSVSREKKERFSLILESASTNQTSMYLCASSLVLGGQGAAGNTIYFGEGSWLTVV.

Comments on this clone: Other DNA sequences from this sample encode an identical CDR3 as well. The chain joins TRBV5-1 to TRBJ1-5; tentative D call: TRBD1 (6 bases). V was trimmed by 0 bases and J by 0 bases, leaving 7 bases between them. The CDR3 has 15 residues. Per germline, CDR1 SGHRS and CDR2 YFSETQ. The CDR3 region is CASSLEGDSNQPQHF. In nucleotides, the CDR3 is TGCGCCAGCAGCTTGGAGGGGGATAGCAATCAGCCCCAGCATTTT.

This chain uses TRBV28 with TRBJ1-6; 8 nucleotides line up with TRBD1. With 4 bases clipped from V and 5 bases from J, the junction kept 7 bases outside the gene matches. CDR1 is MDHEN, CDR2 SYDVKM, per germline. The CDR3 is 16 amino acids. CDR3 sequence (DNA): TGTGCCAGCAGTTCATTTGGCAGGGGGCATAATTCACCCCTCCACTTT. It specifies CASSSFGRGHNSPLHF.

The chain couples TRBV2 to TRBJ1-4, with D possibly being TRBD1 (5 bases). The CDR3 totals 14 residues. Deletions cut 6 bases from V and 7 bases from J, with 15 bases between. Germline V lookup: CDR1 SNHLY, CDR2 FYNNEI. The CDR3 here is CASRRQFGGEKLFF. CDR3 nucleotides: TGTGCCAGCAGGAGACAGTTCGGCGGTGAAAAACTGTTTTTT.